Listed below are T cell receptor beta chains from one sample, sequenced in a study of circulating and synovial CD4+ cells in juvenile arthritis. Profiled with immunoSEQ multiplex PCR; TCRdb holds only in-frame clones, not every one. The table records 30,000 to 40,000 clones, 85% to 95% of them present only once. What was sequenced was CD4+ T cells from blood. The receptors stem from a human donor with juvenile idiopathic arthritis. The CDR3 runs from the conserved cysteine through the conserved F or W. A D gene is named only where the DNA matches it firmly. Size values are once, few and many counts, or a class for expanded clones, and some rows have none.

clone_size	d_call	v_call	j_call	cdr3_nt	cdr3_aa
-	-	TRBV18	TRBJ2-2	TGTGCCAGCTCACCCATCACCGGGGAGCTGTTTTTT	CASSPITGELFF
once	-	TRBV7-2	TRBJ1-5	TGTGCCAGCAGCTTCAACAGTGTTAGCAATCAGCCCCAGCATTTT	CASSFNSVSNQPQHF
-	TRBD1	TRBV7-2	TRBJ2-7	TGTGCCAGCAGCTTGGAGTTTGGGACAGATCCCTACGAGCAGTACTTC	CASSLEFGTDPYEQYF
-	-	TRBV9	TRBJ1-2	TGTGCCAGCAGCGTATACAGGGAGGGCTACACCTTC	CASSVYREGYTF
-	-	TRBV7-9	TRBJ1-5	TGTGCCAGCAGTCAGGGTTCAGCAAGCAATCAGCCCCAGCATTTT	CASSQGSASNQPQHF
-	-	TRBV10-1	TRBJ2-5	TGCGCCAGCAGTGGGGGCGACGGGGAGACCCAGTACTTC	CASSGGDGETQYF
-	TRBD2	TRBV7-2	TRBJ2-1	TGTGCCAGCAGCCCCTCCCTGAGCGGGGGGTGGGATGAGCAGTTCTTC	CASSPSLSGGWDEQFF
-	TRBD1	TRBV2	TRBJ1-2	TGTGCCAGCAACCTCGCCAGGGGGCCCTATGGCTACACCTTC	CASNLARGPYGYTF
-	-	TRBV5-4	TRBJ1-1	TGTGCCAGCAGCTTGGATATGAACACTGAAGCTTTCTTT	CASSLDMNTEAFF
-	-	TRBV9	TRBJ2-3	TGTGCCAGCAGCTCTCGGGGGGCAGGGACGACAGATACGCAGTATTTT	CASSSRGAGTTDTQYF
-	-	TRBV5-1	TRBJ2-7	TGCGCCAGCAGCGAGGGACTGAACTACGAGCAGTACTTC	CASSEGLNYEQYF
-	-	TRBV18	TRBJ1-1	TGTGCCAGCTCACCATTACAGGTACTGAACACTGAAGCTTTCTTT	CASSPLQVLNTEAFF
-	-	TRBV6-5	TRBJ1-6	TGTGCCAGCAGTTACTCGGCGGGTTCACCCCTCCACTTT	CASSYSAGSPLHF
few	-	TRBV19	TRBJ1-3	TGTGCCAGTAGTATTCTAAACGGTGGAAACACCATATATTTT	CASSILNGGNTIYF
-	TRBD1	TRBV9	TRBJ1-6	TGTGCCAGCAGCCTCGGGACAGGGCACGGGAGGACACCCCTCCACTTT	CASSLGTGHGRTPLHF
-	-	TRBV30	TRBJ2-7	TGTGCCTGGCATGGACAAGGGACCTACGAGCAGTACTTC	CAWHGQGTYEQYF
-	-	TRBV7-2	TRBJ1-5	TGTGCCAGCAGCTTAGGATTTACACTAACCGATCAGCCCCAGCATTTT	CASSLGFTLTDQPQHF
-	-	TRBV4-3	TRBJ1-2	TGCGCCAGCAGCCAAGGGCGAGGAGACTATGGCTACACCTTC	CASSQGRGDYGYTF
-	-	TRBV18	TRBJ2-7	TGTGCCAGCTCACCCCCCTTGGCCAGCTCCTACGAGCAGTACTTC	CASSPPLASSYEQYF
-	TRBD1	TRBV11-2	TRBJ2-7	TGTGCCAGCAGCTTACAGGGGGCATGGACTTCCTACGAGCAGTACTTC	CASSLQGAWTSYEQYF
-	TRBD1	TRBV6-4	TRBJ2-7	TGTGCCAGCAGCCCGGGACAGGCATCCTACGAGCAGTACTTC	CASSPGQASYEQYF
-	TRBD1	TRBV6-4	TRBJ1-1	TGTGCCAGCAGTGCCCTACCGGGACAGGCTAACACTGAAGCTTTCTTT	CASSALPGQANTEAFF
-	-	TRBV6-5	TRBJ2-7	TGTGCCAGCAGTTATGGGGGGGGGACAAATTACGAGCAGTACTTC	CASSYGGGTNYEQYF
-	-	TRBV6-1	TRBJ1-2	TGTGCCAGCAGTGAAGCATTTGGGGGGACCAACTATGGCTACACCTTC	CASSEAFGGTNYGYTF
-	TRBD1	TRBV19	TRBJ1-5	TGTGCCAGTAGTATAGGCCGAGGGGGCGGCAATCAGCCCCAGCATTTT	CASSIGRGGGNQPQHF
-	-	TRBV6-1	TRBJ2-1	TGTGCCAGCAGGACGGACTGGTACAATGAGCAGTTCTTC	CASRTDWYNEQFF
-	-	TRBV19	TRBJ2-3	TGTGCCAGTAGTATCGACCTAGCGAGTCCAGATACGCAGTATTTT	CASSIDLASPDTQYF
-	-	TRBV6-1	TRBJ1-5	TGTGCCAGCAGTGAAAGGAGGGCCCACAATCAGCCCCAGCATTTT	CASSERRAHNQPQHF
-	-	TRBV5-5	TRBJ2-3	TGTGCCAGCAGCTTTCGGGTTAGCGGCTCTAGCACAGATACGCAGTATTTT	CASSFRVSGSSTDTQYF
-	TRBD2	TRBV6-4	TRBJ2-1	TGTGCCAGCAGTGGAGCGGGGGGGCCCCCCAATGAGCAGTTCTTC	CASSGAGGPPNEQFF
-	-	TRBV7-9	TRBJ1-1	TGTGCCAGCAGCCCGCCCGGGACACCGAACACTGAAGCTTTCTTT	CASSPPGTPNTEAFF
-	TRBD2	TRBV4-1	TRBJ2-3	TGCGCCAGCAGCCAAGCCGGGACTAGGGGCGATACGCAGTATTTT	CASSQAGTRGDTQYF
-	TRBD1	TRBV4-3	TRBJ1-1	TGCGCCAGCAGCCAAGAGGGGACAGCCACTGAAGCTTTCTTT	CASSQEGTATEAFF
-	TRBD1	TRBV25-1	TRBJ1-6	TGTGCCAGCAGCTCCCGGGACAGGGGAAATTCACCCCTCCACTTT	CASSSRDRGNSPLHF
-	-	TRBV11-2	TRBJ1-2	TGTGCCAGCAGGCGCGTACCGGGACACCGACGGGGCTACACCTTC	CASRRVPGHRRGYTF
-	-	TRBV9	TRBJ1-3	TGTGCCAGCAGCCCTGACAGGCTATCTGGAAACACCATATATTTT	CASSPDRLSGNTIYF
-	-	TRBV4-2	TRBJ1-2	TGTGCCAGCAGCCAAGAACAGTTGAACTATGGCTACACCTTC	CASSQEQLNYGYTF
-	TRBD2	TRBV4-1	TRBJ2-6	TGCGCCAGCAGCCAAGCTACGGGAGGTCGGTCCTCTGGGGCCAACGTCCTGACTTTC	CASSQATGGRSSGANVLTF
-	TRBD2	TRBV19	TRBJ2-7	TGTGCCAGTAGTAGGACTAGCGGGGGTCCCTACGAGCAGTACTTC	CASSRTSGGPYEQYF
once	-	TRBV2	TRBJ1-6	TGTGCCAGCACCGGGGGGCCGCATTCACCCCTCCACTTT	CASTGGPHSPLHF
-	-	TRBV7-2	TRBJ1-3	TGTGCCAGCAGCCCTAGCTACCGATCTGGAAACACCATATATTTT	CASSPSYRSGNTIYF
-	-	TRBV7-6	TRBJ2-1	TGTGCCAGCAGCCCTAGAGGTGGGGGGGCCCAGAATGAGCAGTTCTTC	CASSPRGGGAQNEQFF
-	-	TRBV19	TRBJ2-7	TGTGCCAGTAGTGATCGGTCGGGCTCCTACGAGCAGTACTTC	CASSDRSGSYEQYF
-	TRBD2	TRBV5-6	TRBJ2-3	TGTGCCAGCAGGGGTGGGCTAGCGGGGACCACAGATACGCAGTATTTT	CASRGGLAGTTDTQYF
-	-	TRBV6-5	TRBJ1-2	TGTGCCAGCAGGCCCCACGGGGAAACGGGTGGCTACACCTTC	CASRPHGETGGYTF
once	TRBD1	TRBV29-1	TRBJ1-1	TGCAGCGTTGTTGGGGGGGCCTCAAACAGGGGGAGTAACACTGAAGCTTTCTTT	CSVVGGASNRGSNTEAFF
-	-	TRBV10-1	TRBJ1-5	TGCGCCAGCAGTGAGAAGGCGGGGTTCAATCAGCCCCAGCATTTT	CASSEKAGFNQPQHF
-	-	TRBV4-2	TRBJ1-6	TGTGCCAGCAGCCAAGACCTCGGGGATTCACCCCTCCACTTT	CASSQDLGDSPLHF
-	TRBD1	TRBV2	TRBJ1-6	TGTGCCAGCAGGGGACAGGGCAATTCACCCCTCCACTTT	CASRGQGNSPLHF
-	-	TRBV9	TRBJ1-6	TGTGCCAGCAGCGTCGACTTGGGGGGTAATTCACCCCTCCACTTT	CASSVDLGGNSPLHF
-	-	TRBV4-3	TRBJ2-3	TGCGCCAGCAGCCAAGAAGGGCGGGGCCTTGATACGCAGTATTTT	CASSQEGRGLDTQYF
-	-	TRBV10-3	TRBJ2-7	TGTGCCATCAGTGAGGTCCGGGGAACCTACGAGCAGTACTTC	CAISEVRGTYEQYF
-	TRBD1	TRBV29-1	TRBJ2-7	TGCAGCGTTGAACAACGGACAGGGAGATTTTCCTACGAGCAGTACTTC	CSVEQRTGRFSYEQYF